The entry that follows covers one T cell receptor beta chain sequence. This clone was recorded once. Its antigen is currently not known. No base qualities exist here, and no much larger clone lies one base off it. The donors were included in the validation cohort of over a hundred subjects, a group kept apart from the roughly 680-subject first cohort. The data belong to a study of cytomegalovirus exposure and HLA in healthy donors (dated by TCRdb to about 2017). Study-level background: A later analysis indicated that the roughly 130 validation repertoires were generated on the platform also employed for the 700 or so repertoires of the first cohort. To predict cytomegalovirus infection status, the study brought together high-throughput TCR immunosequencing, statistical association of individual TCRs with disease status, and machine learning. In addition to the first cohort of 650 to 750 subjects, a separate validation cohort of 120 different subjects was used. The study aimed to test whether cataloging public T cell receptors could reveal signatures of past pathogen exposure.

General findings and caveats noted by the study authors: The authors suggested that the approach could potentially be extended to other disease states and immunological phenotypes. The classifier was reported to diagnose cytomegalovirus status with high specificity and sensitivity in both the original cohort and the validation cohort. The validation cohort had no HLA typing available for a later analysis, so co-occurrence within that cohort was assessed over all 110 or so repertoires. A few of the identified cytomegalovirus-associated TCR beta chains were confirmed in vitro to be specific for cytomegalovirus antigens. A later analysis found that TCRs clustered in the first cohort also tended to co-occur in the 110 or so validation repertoires, with just under 95% of cluster scores above 0. Most TCR sequences were seen in very few donors, while some public TCRs were found in many individuals. A total of about 180 TCR beta chains were listed by the study as associated with cytomegalovirus.

Library generation was performed with the immunoSEQ multiplex PCR assay. In the original analysis: A statistical classification framework was built to diagnose cytomegalovirus status from the catalog of TCR beta chain sequences. TCRdb's version of the immuneACCESS table is confined to in-frame rearrangements and falls short of the full clone set. An unresolved V gene accounts for under half of the shortfall where checked; the remainder is of unknown origin. The D gene and trimming were derived from the DNA, and the V and J assignments and clone size from that table. This sample holds about 110,000 clones; over 75% were observed only once. Almost 1.5% of the sample goes to the ten largest clones. V is shortened by 3 bases, J by 4 bases, and the region joining them spans 16 bases. Measured from the cysteine to the phenylalanine, the CDR3 is 15 residues long. Only the CDR3 portion is preserved as DNA: 45 bases, with reading frame beginning at the first base. From the germline V gene, CDR1 is SGHDN and CDR2 is FVKESK.

The receptor was isolated from a woman aged 30 to 39 in good health and CMV-seropositive. Source material: PBMCs. The V gene is TRBV14 and the J gene is TRBJ2-7; TRBD2 might be the D gene, on 5 matching bases. The encoded CDR3 is CASSHPPSGWYEQYF. The sequenced DNA is TGTGCCAGCAGCCATCCTCCCAGCGGTTGGTACGAGCAGTACTTC.